This entry features one T cell receptor beta chain sequence. These data originate in a study of blood T cell repertoires in COVID-19. With 7 bases removed from V and 5 bases from J, the gap between germline ends came to 16 bases. The length of the CDR3 is 14 residues. Germline V gene lookup returns CDR1 MDHEN and CDR2 SYDVKM. Per the study methods: Scientists estimated how many nucleated cells there were by amplifying reference gene primers. Some clones are missing from TCRdb's copy, which holds only in-frame ones; the method was immunoSEQ multiplex PCR. The DNA gave D and trimming, while V, J and clone size come from that table. The sample lists fewer than 450,000 clones, roughly 91% occurring once.

This chain connects TRBV28 to TRBJ2-3, with D unclear. The sample comprised PBMCs or T cells enriched from blood (not recorded which). This TCR came from a woman aged 18-35 years who had recovered from COVID-19. In DNA, the CDR3 is TGTGCCAGCACCTCGCCGGCTTCGGGAGATACGCAGTATTTT. This codes for CASTSPASGDTQYF.